Listed here are 26 T cell receptor beta chains from one sample, sequenced in a study of OX40 agonist ivuxolimab in advanced cancers. Library construction relied on the immunoSEQ multiplex PCR assay. Here the immuneACCESS table is served through TCRdb, limited to in-frame sequences with V and J called. Missing clones are a known gap in these copies; in checked studies unresolved V genes cover under half, and the rest lacks a known reason. The sample profile shows roughly 45,000 clones; 84% of them were found once. Roughly 15% of the sample is held by the ten biggest clonotypes. The source material was CD4+ or CD8+ T cells sorted from blood, sampled in a trial of the OX40 agonist ivuxolimab. The receptors were gathered from an adult with an advanced solid tumor such as melanoma, head and neck, liver or kidney cancer.

The chain recombines TRBV6-5 with TRBJ2-2, with a tentative D call TRBD1 (6 bases). The V gene's germline CDR1 is MNHEY and CDR2 SVGAGI. Between the trimmed V and J ends, which lost 8 bases and 3 bases, there was a span of 13 bases. This CDR3 is built from 14 residues. CDR3 DNA: TGTGCCAGCCGACCAGGGACATACACCGGGGAGCTGTTTTTT. This encodes CASRPGTYTGELFF.

The V gene is TRBV27, the J gene TRBJ2-1; maybe TRBD1 (6 bases). Germline-derived CDR1 and CDR2 are MNHEY and SMNVEV (reference sequence). This CDR3 has 15 amino acids. The germline V and J ends were trimmed by 5 bases and 2 bases, with 13 bases remaining between them. CDR3 bases: TGTGCCAGCAGTAAAACAGGGAACGCCTACAATGAGCAGTTCTTC. Residues: CASSKTGNAYNEQFF.

The CDR3 is CASSSGQQQFF. DNA for the CDR3: TGTGCCAGCAGCTCGGGACAGCAGCAGTTCTTC. V and J are TRBV7-9 and TRBJ2-1; 7 nucleotides match TRBD1. After removal of 4 bases from V and 11 bases from J, the junction contained 2 bases not matched to a gene. This CDR3 has 11 amino acids. Germline values: CDR1 SEHNR, CDR2 FQNEAQ (reference sequence).

The chain links TRBV4-1 to TRBJ2-7; 7 positions match TRBD2. CDR1 and CDR2 (germline): MGHRA, YSYEKL. V lost 2 bases to trimming and J lost 6 bases; unmatched junction nucleotides: 10. There are 15 residues in the CDR3. This chain's CDR3 is CASSQSVTGRSEQYF. For the CDR3, the DNA is TGCGCCAGCAGCCAAAGCGTGACCGGGAGGTCCGAGCAGTACTTC.

The chain couples TRBV5-1 to TRBJ1-1; D uncertain. The length of the CDR3 is 15 residues. Trimming stripped 0 bases from V and 4 bases from J, with 13 bases between. Germline assignment: CDR1 SGHRS and CDR2 YFSETQ. This chain's CDR3 is CASSLAGHFSTEAFF. The CDR3 DNA sequence: TGCGCCAGCAGCTTGGCCGGTCACTTCTCCACTGAAGCTTTCTTT.

This clone was observed a single time. The chain has TRBV2 and TRBJ1-2; D unresolved. V was shortened by 1 base and J by 8 bases, with 17 bases between the two germline ends. This CDR3 comprises 15 residues. Per the germline V gene, CDR1 is SNHLY and CDR2 is FYNNEI. CDR3 sequence: CASSEDLGHSGGYTF. The CDR3, as DNA: TGTGCCAGCAGTGAAGACTTAGGTCATAGCGGGGGCTACACCTTC.

J is TRBJ2-1 and V is TRBV5-5; 8 positions agree with TRBD1. Germline assignment: CDR1 SGHKS and CDR2 YYEKEE (reference sequence). The J segment lost 4 bases and the V segment lost 7 bases, leaving 7 bases of the junction unmatched. The CDR3 consists of 14 residues. For the CDR3, the DNA is TGTGCCAGCCGCGACAGGGGCCGATACAATGAGCAGTTCTTC. Translation: CASRDRGRYNEQFF. The variable domain in full, with the rest retrieved from reference TRBV5-5 and TRBJ2-1, is DAGVTQSPTHLIKTRGQQVTLRCSPISGHKSVSWYQQVLGQGPQFIFQYYEKEERGRGNFPDRFSARQFPNYSSELNVNALLLGDSALYLCASRDRGRYNEQFFGPGTRLTVL.

The chain uses TRBV11-2 and TRBJ2-3, with 8 bases matching TRBD2. Germline CDR1 is SGHAT and CDR2 is FQNNGV. The CDR3 consists of 15 residues. V was pared by 5 bases and J by 3 bases, with 7 bases of the junction left unmatched. CDR3 amino acids: CASSPLSGRTDTQYF. The CDR3 region has the DNA TGTGCCAGCAGCCCCCTAAGCGGGAGAACAGATACGCAGTATTTT.

The chain has TRBV5-8 and TRBJ1-5; tentatively, D is TRBD1 (6 bases). The germline V and J ends were trimmed by 0 bases and 6 bases, with 16 bases remaining between them. The CDR3 extends over 16 amino acids. The germline gives CDR1 SGHTS, CDR2 YDEGEE. CDR3 loop: CASSLERQVRGQPQHF. CDR3 nucleotides: TGTGCCAGCAGCTTGGAGCGACAGGTGCGGGGTCAGCCCCAGCATTTT.

The V and J genes are TRBV6-1 and TRBJ1-2; D is unclear. This CDR3 is 13 amino acids long. Germline V lookup: CDR1 MNHNS, CDR2 SASEGT. The V gene lost 2 bases and the J gene lost 5 bases, with 9 bases spanning the gap. This chain's CDR3 is CASSEKGRYGYTF. CDR3 coding DNA: TGTGCCAGCAGTGAAAAGGGCAGGTATGGCTACACCTTC.

The gene calls are TRBV7-2 and TRBJ1-6; D gene unclear. This CDR3 is 16 amino acids long. V lost 1 base to trimming and J lost 0 bases, with 7 bases between them. Germline V gives CDR1 SGHTA, CDR2 FQGNSA. The CDR3 protein is CASSLGPPSYNSPLHF. The CDR3 coding sequence is TGTGCCAGCAGCTTAGGTCCTCCCTCCTATAATTCACCCCTCCACTTT.

The chain combines TRBV5-1 with TRBJ1-1; TRBD1 matches 10 bases. This CDR3 region has 16 residues. Germline CDR1 and CDR2: SGHRS and YFSETQ. Trimming at V came to 4 bases and at J to 5 bases, leaving 11 bases not matched to a gene. CDR3 coding DNA: TGCGCCAGCAGCGGCCGGGACAGGGGTGGGAGGACTGAAGCTTTCTTT. It yields the protein CASSGRDRGGRTEAFF.

This chain joins TRBV4-1 and TRBJ2-7, with TRBD1 matching over 9 bases. CDR1 MGHRA and CDR2 YSYEKL come from the germline V gene. The J segment lost 2 bases and the V segment lost 6 bases, leaving 8 bases of the junction unmatched. This CDR3 comprises 15 residues. The CDR3 loop reads CASSFPGQGTYEQYF. The CDR3 coding sequence is TGCGCCAGCAGTTTCCCGGGACAGGGCACCTACGAGCAGTACTTC.

This rearrangement joins TRBV25-1 to TRBJ1-2; TRBD1 aligns across 7 bases. The V gene end was trimmed by 6 bases and the J gene end by 6 bases; junction bases not matched to a gene: 22. Germline V gene lookup returns CDR1 MGHDK and CDR2 SYGVNS. The CDR3 runs 18 residues. As DNA, the CDR3 is TGTGCCAGCAGCTTAGTTTTCGGGCAGGGGGTCTTTGGTGATGGCTACACCTTC. Protein sequence: CASSLVFGQGVFGDGYTF.

In this sample, this clone turned up a few times. The CDR3 reads CASSFRTSGKDNEQFF. For the CDR3, the DNA is TGTGCCAGCAGCTTTCGGACTAGCGGGAAAGACAATGAGCAGTTCTTC. The chain couples TRBV13 to TRBJ2-1, with 12 bases aligning to TRBD2. V shed 3 bases, J shed 5 bases, and the junction held 5 bases outside the gene matches. The CDR3 length is 16 residues. Looked up from germline, CDR1 is PRHDT and CDR2 is FYEKMQ (reference sequence). Full variable domain (rest looked up from reference TRBV13 and TRBJ2-1): AAGVIQSPRHLIKEKRETATLKCYPIPRHDTVYWYQQGPGQDPQFLISFYEKMQSDKGSIPDRFSAQQFSDYHSELNMSSLELGDSALYFCASSFRTSGKDNEQFFGPGTRLTVL.

The V call is TRBV4-1, the J call TRBJ2-7; TRBD2 matches 12 bases. Per the germline V gene, CDR1 is MGHRA and CDR2 is YSYEKL. J lost 7 bases, V lost 4 bases, and 14 bases had no gene match. This CDR3 is built from 17 residues. CDR3 in DNA: TGCGCCAGCAGCCTGGACCGACTAGCGGGAGTTCAGGGAGAGCAGTACTTC. This sequence encodes CASSLDRLAGVQGEQYF.

J is TRBJ1-2 and V is TRBV19; 8 bases line up with TRBD1. V shed 3 bases and J 4 bases; nucleotides not matched to a gene: 1. Germline CDR1 and CDR2: LNHDA and SQIVND (reference sequence). The CDR3 has 13 amino acids. The CDR3 loop is CASSIGTGYGYTF. The CDR3 region has the DNA TGTGCCAGTAGTATTGGGACAGGCTATGGCTACACCTTC.

V usage is TRBV29-1 and J usage is TRBJ2-2, with D possibly called TRBD1 or TRBD2 (5 bases each). The V gene lost 0 bases and the J gene lost 4 bases, with 9 bases spanning the gap. The germline V gene has CDR1 SQVTM and CDR2 ANQGSEA. The CDR3 has 14 residues. The CDR3: CSVEDGAGTGELFF. CDR3 bases: TGCAGCGTTGAAGATGGGGCGGGCACCGGGGAGCTGTTTTTT.

The V gene is TRBV7-9, the J gene TRBJ2-2; 7 nucleotides agree with TRBD1. V was clipped by 5 bases and J by 4 bases; unmatched bases: 10. CDR3 length equals 16 residues. CDR1 is SEHNR, CDR2 FQNEAQ, per germline (reference sequence). The chain's CDR3 is CASSPRGQTGTGELFF. The CDR3 DNA reads TGTGCCAGCAGCCCAAGGGGACAGACCGGCACCGGGGAGCTGTTTTTT.

This clone appeared once. CDR3 in amino acids: CASSLLPYNEQFF. In DNA, the CDR3 is TGTGCCAGCAGTTTATTGCCCTACAATGAGCAGTTCTTC. This chain connects TRBV27 to TRBJ2-1; D not resolved. The V gene lost 1 base and the J gene lost 2 bases, with 3 bases spanning the gap. In germline, CDR1 is MNHEY, CDR2 SMNVEV (reference sequence). This CDR3 is built from 13 residues.

The chain couples TRBV27 to TRBJ2-7; TRBD2 matches 11 bases. The V gene's germline CDR1 is MNHEY and CDR2 SMNVEV (reference sequence). The trim removed 6 bases at V and 7 bases at J, leaving 8 bases unmatched. The CDR3 has 14 amino acids. As DNA, the CDR3 is TGTGCCAGCAGATCACTAGCGGGAGCCCGGGAGCAGTACTTC. Amino acid sequence: CASRSLAGAREQYF.

This chain connects TRBV4-1 to TRBJ1-2; D unresolved. V lost 1 base and J lost 4, with 19 bases in between. Germline values: CDR1 MGHRA, CDR2 YSYEKL. CDR3 length equals 17 residues. The CDR3, as DNA: TGCGCCAGCAGCCAAGGCAGTCTGGGAAGTCTCTCCTATGGCTACACCTTC. Protein product: CASSQGSLGSLSYGYTF.

The CDR3 spells CASSYRTGSEQYF. In DNA, the CDR3 is TGTGCCAGCAGTTACCGGACAGGTTCCGAGCAGTACTTC. The chain couples TRBV6-5 to TRBJ2-7; 7 bases map to TRBD1. This CDR3 spans 13 amino acids. Germline V gene data show CDR1 as MNHEY and CDR2 as SVGAGI. V dropped 2 bases and J dropped 6; count of bases not matched to a gene: 4.

This clone was observed a handful of times. The chain joins TRBV30 to TRBJ1-1; 7 bases match TRBD1. Trimming took 6 bases from V and 3 from J; bases not matched to a gene: 7. Germline CDR1 and CDR2: GTSNPN and SVGIG (reference sequence). The CDR3 loop spans 13 amino acids. Here the CDR3 DNA reads TGTGCCTGCTATCCGGGACAGTACACTGAAGCTTTCTTT. The encoded protein is CACYPGQYTEAFF.

The J gene is TRBJ2-2, the V gene TRBV7-6; D tentatively fits TRBD1 or TRBD2 (6 bases each). CDR3 length: 15 residues. Germline V gene lookup returns CDR1 SGHVS and CDR2 FNYEAQ. V was pared by 5 bases and J by 3 bases, with 13 bases between. The CDR3 is CASSTNRDYTGELFF. The DNA for the CDR3 is TGTGCCAGCAGCACGAACAGGGACTACACCGGGGAGCTGTTTTTT.

This chain joins TRBV19 and TRBJ1-5; D may be TRBD1 (6 bases). V was pared by 3 bases and J by 3 bases, with 15 bases between. This CDR3 has 16 amino acids. Looked up from germline, CDR1 is LNHDA and CDR2 is SQIVND (reference sequence). DNA for the CDR3: TGTGCCAGTAGTATTGTGTCGGGGGCTATCAATCAGCCCCAGCATTTT. Translating gives CASSIVSGAINQPQHF.